This TCR beta chain emerged from a study of cytomegalovirus exposure and HLA in healthy donors. Study observations and caveats: Reports described diagnosis of cytomegalovirus status by the classifier as highly specific and sensitive. According to a later analysis, TCR clusters from the first cohort tended to co-occur in the roughly 110 validation repertoires. In vitro work confirmed that a few CMV-associated chains recognize CMV antigens. The study flagged 150 to 200 TCR beta chains as cytomegalovirus-associated.

TCRdb keeps only in-frame clones here, not all; method: immunoSEQ multiplex PCR. The sample consists of about 110,000 clones, approximately 95% of them appearing once. Worth noting for this clone: The antigen is not known.

CDR3 size: 16 residues. In germline, CDR1 is GTSNPN, CDR2 SVGIG (reference sequence). The V gene end was trimmed by 2 bases and the J gene end by 0 bases; junction bases not matched to a gene: 7. The rearrangement uses TRBV30 and TRBJ1-3; TRBD1 aligns across 7 bases. This TCR was sampled from a woman aged 18-29 years in good health and CMV-seronegative. The source material was PBMCs. The CDR3 nucleotides are TGTGCCTGGAGTTACCCCAGGGGGTACTCTGGAAACACCATATATTTT. This codes for CAWSYPRGYSGNTIYF.